These T cell receptor beta chains were read from a single sample in a study of blood T cell repertoires in COVID-19. The repertoire was sequenced with immunoSEQ multiplex PCR; TCRdb's copy has only in-frame clones and lacks some. Of more than 400,000 clones listed, roughly 91% are singletons. Sequenced material: PBMCs or T cells enriched from blood (not recorded which). Source of these receptors: a man aged 18 to 35 who had recovered from COVID-19. Each CDR3 is given with its conserved first and last residue. Each record gives: J gene, D gene, clone size, V gene, CDR3 protein, CDR3 DNA. D genes are given only for firm matches. Size is omitted from some rows. Given values are once, few, many or a class for expanded clones.

J: TRBJ1-4; D: TRBD1; size: -; V: TRBV5-8; CDR3: CASSLAGDRGGATNEKLFF; DNA: TGTGCCAGCAGCTTGGCTGGGGACAGGGGAGGAGCAACTAATGAAAAACTGTTTTTT
J: TRBJ1-2; D: -; size: few; V: TRBV7-9; CDR3: CASSPQGRDGYTF; DNA: TGTGCCAGCAGCCCCCAGGGGCGCGATGGCTACACCTTC
J: TRBJ1-1; D: -; size: -; V: TRBV7-9; CDR3: CASSPGGLREAFF; DNA: TGTGCCAGCAGCCCCGGCGGACTACGAGAAGCTTTCTTT
J: TRBJ2-3; D: TRBD2; size: -; V: TRBV19; CDR3: CASKGGPVNTQYF; DNA: TGTGCGAGTAAGGGAGGGCCGGTGAATACGCAGTATTTT
J: TRBJ1-2; D: TRBD1; size: -; V: TRBV6-5; CDR3: CASSYSGGQGYTF; DNA: TGTGCCAGCAGTTACTCAGGGGGCCAGGGCTACACCTTC
J: TRBJ1-2; D: -; size: -; V: TRBV18; CDR3: CASSPPLQGTHYGYTF; DNA: TGTGCCAGCTCACCACCGTTGCAGGGAACCCACTATGGCTACACCTTC
J: TRBJ1-2; D: TRBD1; size: -; V: TRBV7-2; CDR3: CASSLDRGPYGYTF; DNA: TGTGCCAGCAGCTTAGACAGGGGGCCGTATGGCTACACCTTC
J: TRBJ2-1; D: -; size: -; V: TRBV6-4; CDR3: CASSDGLANEQFF; DNA: TGTGCCAGCAGTGACGGTCTAGCTAATGAGCAGTTCTTC
J: TRBJ1-1; D: -; size: -; V: TRBV13; CDR3: CASSLEGDTEAFF; DNA: TGTGCCAGCAGCTTAGAAGGGGACACTGAAGCTTTCTTT
J: TRBJ2-2; D: TRBD2; size: -; V: TRBV12-5; CDR3: CASGLSPLAGVTGELFF; DNA: TGTGCTAGTGGTTTGAGCCCCCTAGCGGGGGTCACCGGGGAGCTGTTTTTT
J: TRBJ2-2; D: -; size: few; V: TRBV23-1; CDR3: CASKQRAGTGELFF; DNA: TGCGCCAGTAAACAGAGGGCTGGCACCGGGGAGCTGTTTTTT
J: TRBJ2-3; D: TRBD1; size: -; V: TRBV9; CDR3: CASSVTGQGRTDTQYF; DNA: TGTGCCAGCAGCGTAACAGGACAGGGTAGAACAGATACGCAGTATTTT
J: TRBJ1-3; D: -; size: -; V: TRBV25-1; CDR3: CASSRGFGNTIYF; DNA: TGTGCCAGCAGTAGGGGGTTCGGAAACACCATATATTTT
J: TRBJ2-3; D: TRBD1; size: -; V: TRBV19; CDR3: CASSIQPTGKADTQYF; DNA: TGTGCCAGTAGTATACAGCCGACAGGGAAGGCAGATACGCAGTATTTT
J: TRBJ1-1; D: -; size: -; V: TRBV30; CDR3: CAWLPPAGSRMNTEAFF; DNA: TGTGCCTGGCTCCCTCCCGCCGGGTCCCGAATGAACACTGAAGCTTTCTTT
J: TRBJ1-1; D: -; size: -; V: TRBV5-1; CDR3: CASSFNGGPEAFF; DNA: TGCGCCAGCAGCTTTAACGGAGGACCCGAAGCTTTCTTT
J: TRBJ2-7; D: TRBD2; size: once; V: TRBV29-1; CDR3: CSVAGLADSYEQYF; DNA: TGCAGCGTTGCGGGACTAGCGGACTCCTACGAGCAGTACTTC
J: TRBJ2-5; D: -; size: -; V: TRBV10-1; CDR3: CASSPGRNQETQYF; DNA: TGCGCCAGCAGCCCCGGTAGAAACCAAGAGACCCAGTACTTC
J: TRBJ1-1; D: -; size: -; V: TRBV9; CDR3: CASSPHTNMNTEAFF; DNA: TGTGCCAGCAGCCCGCACACCAACATGAACACTGAAGCTTTCTTT
J: TRBJ2-3; D: -; size: -; V: TRBV4-1; CDR3: CASSQGAGTDTQYF; DNA: TGCGCCAGCAGCCAAGGGGCAGGCACAGATACGCAGTATTTT
J: TRBJ1-2; D: -; size: -; V: TRBV5-1; CDR3: CASSPSRQEQGNGYTF; DNA: TGCGCCAGCAGCCCGTCACGGCAGGAACAGGGAAATGGCTACACCTTC
J: TRBJ2-5; D: TRBD1; size: once; V: TRBV4-1; CDR3: CASSQVSGTAKETQYF; DNA: TGCGCCAGCAGCCAAGTTTCCGGGACAGCAAAAGAGACCCAGTACTTC
J: TRBJ1-1; D: -; size: -; V: TRBV19; CDR3: CASSVPGGVDTEAFF; DNA: TGTGCCAGTAGTGTACCCGGAGGGGTGGACACTGAAGCTTTCTTT
J: TRBJ1-1; D: -; size: -; V: TRBV19; CDR3: CASSIRWRNTEAFF; DNA: TGTGCCAGTAGTATTCGTTGGAGGAACACTGAAGCTTTCTTT
J: TRBJ2-7; D: TRBD1; size: -; V: TRBV19; CDR3: CASSIPGQGASEQYF; DNA: TGTGCCAGTAGTATTCCGGGACAGGGGGCGAGTGAGCAGTACTTC
J: TRBJ2-7; D: -; size: -; V: TRBV6-5; CDR3: CASSHNRVVGYEQYF; DNA: TGTGCCAGCAGTCATAACAGGGTGGTAGGGTACGAGCAGTACTTC
J: TRBJ1-5; D: -; size: -; V: TRBV19; CDR3: CASSIRGFNQPQHF; DNA: TGTGCCAGTAGTATTCGGGGGTTCAATCAGCCCCAGCATTTT
J: TRBJ1-3; D: TRBD1; size: -; V: TRBV28; CDR3: CASRLQGAWGNTIYF; DNA: TGTGCCAGCAGACTACAGGGGGCGTGGGGAAACACCATATATTTT
J: TRBJ1-6; D: TRBD1; size: -; V: TRBV6-5; CDR3: CASTPGQGNSPLHF; DNA: TGTGCCAGCACCCCGGGACAGGGAAATTCACCCCTCCACTTT
J: TRBJ1-2; D: -; size: -; V: TRBV27; CDR3: CASRGGNGYTF; DNA: TGTGCCAGCAGGGGAGGGAATGGCTACACCTTC
J: TRBJ2-5; D: TRBD2; size: -; V: TRBV6-5; CDR3: CASKPGLYQETQYF; DNA: TGTGCCAGCAAACCGGGACTATATCAAGAGACCCAGTACTTC